This T cell receptor (beta chain) was found in a study of tumor-infiltrating lymphocytes in primary liver carcinoma. The wider study: The number of productive TCRbeta reads per sample ranged from roughly 3.5 to 7.13 million and was similar across tissue types. Study-level points and caveats: Tumor region pairs outstripped tumor-adjacent and tumor-blood pairs in overlap.

Starting from around 0.45 ug of total RNA, TCR beta cDNA was produced with a primer in the constant region. Libraries covering TCR beta were generated through three nested multiplex PCR rounds (using a slightly modified ARM-PCR). The first two PCR rounds, roughly 10 cycles each, used TRBV1-TRBV30 forward primers and a C-beta reverse primer. Using its own MiXCR run on the multiplex PCR reads, TCRdb lists one record per CDR3 protein. The sample holds roughly 78,000 distinct CDR3 sequences, about two thirds seen once. As regards this clonotype: Its specificity is unknown. The CDR3 end shows no conserved phenylalanine or tryptophan, and so a read error is likely.

Germline assignment: CDR1 SGHRS and CDR2 YFSETQ. This CDR3 comprises 13 residues. Co-extracting RNA and DNA was done with about 20-33 mg of unsorted bulk tissue as input. Patients showed chronic HBV infection and an absence of prior treatment. Over 80% viable tumor cells were present in every tumor sample. The material sequenced was liver tumor tissue from sampling region 4. As to subset: tumor region T4, right-lateral pole. The origin of this receptor is a woman aged 55-69 years with primary liver carcinoma and hepatitis B virus infection. This chain uses TRBV5-1 with TRBJ2-1; possibly TRBD2 for D (5 bases). This CDR3 reads CASQADSYNEQFY. In DNA form, the CDR3 reads TGCGCCAGTCAAGCGGACTCCTATAATGAGCAGTTCTAC.